The present entry profiles one TCR beta chain with its context. TCRdb's table, derived via immunoSEQ multiplex PCR, lists solely in-frame clones and lacks some. Of some 57,000 clones listed, around 95% are singletons. The CDR3 loop spans 14 amino acids. The germline V gene encodes CDR1 MNHEY and CDR2 SMNVEV (reference sequence). V was cut by 6 bases and J by 2 bases, with 11 bases left in between. The data originate from a study of control samples from healthy donors and cancer patients. Input material: blood. V is TRBV27 and J is TRBJ2-1; D is possibly TRBD2 (7 bases). The TCR originated in a woman aged 25 to 39 in good health. The chain's CDR3 is CASSLGGAYNEQFF. The DNA of the CDR3 is TGTGCCAGCAGCCTAGGGGGGGCCTACAATGAGCAGTTCTTC.